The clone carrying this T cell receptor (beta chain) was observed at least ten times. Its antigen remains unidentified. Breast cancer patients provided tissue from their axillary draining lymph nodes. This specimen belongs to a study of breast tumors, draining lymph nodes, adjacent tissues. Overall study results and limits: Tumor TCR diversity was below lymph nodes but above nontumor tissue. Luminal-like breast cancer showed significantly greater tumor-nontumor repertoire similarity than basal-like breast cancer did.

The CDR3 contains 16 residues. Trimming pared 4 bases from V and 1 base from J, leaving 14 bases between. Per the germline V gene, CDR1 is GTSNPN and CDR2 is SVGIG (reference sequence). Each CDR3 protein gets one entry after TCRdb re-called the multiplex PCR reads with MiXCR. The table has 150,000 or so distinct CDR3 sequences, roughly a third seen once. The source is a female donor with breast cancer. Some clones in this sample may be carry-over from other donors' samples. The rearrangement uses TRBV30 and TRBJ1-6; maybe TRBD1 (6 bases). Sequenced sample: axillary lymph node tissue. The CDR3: CAWNYRQASYNSPLHF. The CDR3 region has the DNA TGTGCCTGGAACTACCGACAGGCGTCCTATAATTCACCCCTCCACTTT. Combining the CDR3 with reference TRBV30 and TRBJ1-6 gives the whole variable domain SQTIHQWPATLVQPVGSPLSLECTVEGTSNPNLYWYRQAAGRGLQLLFYSVGIGQISSEVPQNLSASRPQDRQFILSSKKLLLSDSGFYLCAWNYRQASYNSPLHFGNGTRLTVT.